The sequence of this T cell receptor beta chain was determined in a study of T cell changes during pregnancy in multiple sclerosis (dated by TCRdb to about 2019). About the study as a whole: Changes in the T cell repertoire over the course of pregnancy were examined in this study in women with multiple sclerosis.

Remarks on this clone: Its antigen remains unidentified. It has no much larger one-base neighbor in the sample; base qualities were not kept.

Library preparation was by the immunoSEQ multiplex PCR assay. Imported from immuneACCESS, the table was reduced by TCRdb to in-frame sequences with V and J called. These copies leave out some clones; in studies compared against another copy, an unresolved V gene accounts for under half, and the cause of the remainder is not known. The sample table records around 80,000 clones; roughly 96% of these occur just once. The ten largest clones represent 0.85% to 1.3% of the sample. Its CDR3 holds 16 amino acids, cysteine through phenylalanine. The CDR3 DNA has 48 bases and is translated from base 1. The germline V gene specifies MDHEN as CDR1 and SYDVKM as CDR2. Germline trimming amounts to 5 bases on V and 0 bases on J, with 5 as the count of junction bases outside the gene matches.

The sequence was obtained from a female donor with multiple sclerosis, enrolled in a pregnancy study. The chain couples TRBV28 to TRBJ1-1; TRBD1 matches 11 bases in the middle. The source material was peripheral blood, sampled in the second trimester of pregnancy. The DNA is TGTGCCAGCAGTAATCTGGACAGGGGGCTGAACACTGAAGCTTTCTTT. This sequence encodes CASSNLDRGLNTEAFF.